The next 19 T cell receptor beta chains were all read from a single sample in a study of T cell repertoires in cytomegalovirus infection. TCRdb independently ran MiXCR on the reads; one entry per CDR3 protein. The sample consists of hundreds of thousands of distinct CDR3 sequences, approximately 24% of them appearing once. The source material was CD8+ T cells from PBMCs. These receptor sequences come from a human donor in good health (CMV status not recorded). Some clones in this sample may be carry-over from other donors' samples.

J is TRBJ2-1 and V is TRBV28, with D unclear. V lost 3 bases and J lost 7, with 10 bases in between. The CDR3 covers 13 residues. Germline values: CDR1 MDHEN, CDR2 SYDVKM. In DNA form, the CDR3 reads TGTGCCAGCAGTTTCATCCCCGTGAATGAGCAGTTCTTC. Translated, it gives CASSFIPVNEQFF.

The chain recombines TRBV4-1 with TRBJ1-2; D remains ambiguous. V lost 0 bases and J lost 0, with 5 bases in between. The CDR3 totals 14 residues. Germline assignment: CDR1 MGHRA and CDR2 YSYEKL. The CDR3 here is CASSQDKANYGYTF. Here the CDR3 DNA reads TGCGCCAGCAGCCAAGATAAGGCTAACTATGGCTACACCTTC.

The chain carries TRBV28 and TRBJ1-4; D gene unclear. Germline V gives CDR1 MDHEN, CDR2 SYDVKM. This CDR3 is 15 amino acids long. Trimming removed 2 bases from V and 7 bases from J, with 14 bases in between. The CDR3 nucleotides are TGTGCCAGCAGTTTAGTGAACAGTCCTTCTGAAAAACTGTTTTTT. Residues: CASSLVNSPSEKLFF.

In this sample, this clonotype turned up a few times. V usage is TRBV2 and J usage is TRBJ2-3; tentatively, D is TRBD2 (5 bases). The CDR3 is 17 residues long. V lost 2 bases to trimming and J lost 1 base, with 16 bases between them. Germline V gene sequence: CDR1 SNHLY, CDR2 FYNNEI. This chain's CDR3 is CASSEIALVRRTDTQYF. CDR3 coding DNA: TGTGCCAGCAGTGAAATCGCACTAGTTCGGCGCACAGATACGCAGTATTTT.

This clonotype came up many times. The V and J genes are TRBV10-3 and TRBJ2-6, with D hard to call. CDR3 length: 17 residues. Germline V gene sequence: CDR1 ENHRY, CDR2 SYGVKD. Trimming pared 1 base from V and 0 bases from J, leaving 10 bases between. The chain's CDR3 is CAISELIPSSGANVLTF. Here the CDR3 DNA reads TGTGCCATCAGTGAGTTAATTCCTAGCTCTGGGGCCAACGTCCTGACTTTC.

This clonotype was seen only a few times. J is TRBJ2-1 and V is TRBV7-6; D may be TRBD1 (5 bases). CDR1 SGHVS and CDR2 FNYEAQ come from the germline V gene. V dropped 3 bases and J dropped 7 bases, with 16 bases sitting between them. The length of the CDR3 is 15 residues. In nucleotides, the CDR3 is TGTGCCAGCAGCTTCCCTAGGGGTGTGGGGAATGAGCAGTTCTTC. This sequence encodes CASSFPRGVGNEQFF.

This clonotype has more than one count but fewer than ten. V usage is TRBV7-8 and J usage is TRBJ2-2; D remains ambiguous. The CDR3 sequence is 14 residues long. Germline V gene sequence: CDR1 SGHVS, CDR2 FQNEAQ. The V end was cut by 1 base, the J end by 5 bases, with 8 bases between. For the CDR3, the DNA is TGTGCCAGCAGCTTAGACGGCTGGACCGGGGAGCTGTTTTTT. Translating it yields CASSLDGWTGELFF.

This clonotype has more than one count but fewer than ten. V and J are TRBV12-3 or TRBV12-4 and TRBJ1-2; D is perhaps TRBD1 (5 bases). CDR3 length equals 13 residues. The ends were cut back, 6 bases at V and 7 bases at J, with 15 bases in the middle. The CDR3 nucleotides read TGTGCCAGCAGCTCGGGACCGGTGGGTGGCTACACCTTC. As protein: CASSSGPVGGYTF.

On this clonotype: A much larger clone sits a single nucleotide away, making a read error possible. This chain joins TRBV7-2 and TRBJ2-7, with D perhaps TRBD1 or TRBD2 (5 bases each). V lost 6 bases to trimming and J lost 2 bases, with 14 bases between them. The CDR3 has 14 amino acids. Germline CDR1 SGHTA, CDR2 FQGNSA. This CDR3 reads CASRLGDGPYEQYF. CDR3 sequence (DNA): TGTGCCAGCAGATTGGGGGACGGACCCTACGAGCAGTACTTC. The variable domain in full, completed from reference TRBV7-2 and TRBJ2-7, reads GAGVSQSPSNKVTEKGKDVELRCDPISGHTALYWYRQSLGQGLEFLIYFQGNSAPDKSGLPSDRFSAERTGGSVSTLTIQRTQQEDSAVYLCASRLGDGPYEQYFGPGTRLTVT.

This sequence joins TRBV20-1 and TRBJ2-3; D ambiguous. The CDR3 covers 13 residues. Trimming stripped 5 bases from V and 0 bases from J, with 9 bases between. From germline, CDR1 is DFQATT and CDR2 SNEGSKA (reference sequence). The CDR3 loop reads CSADHLSTDTQYF. The CDR3 bases are TGCAGTGCTGACCACCTAAGCACAGATACGCAGTATTTT.

This clonotype showed up just once. The V and J genes are TRBV5-4 and TRBJ2-3; TRBD1 or TRBD2 may be the D gene (5 bases each). CDR3 length equals 14 residues. The ends were cut back, 4 bases at V and 4 bases at J, with 13 bases in the middle. CDR1 SGHNT and CDR2 YYREEE come from the germline V gene (reference sequence). The CDR3 DNA follows: TGTGCCAGCAGCCCGGTGGGGGAAGCAGATACGCAGTATTTT. Translating gives CASSPVGEADTQYF.

The chain is built from TRBV11-1 and TRBJ2-1; D is uncertain. The CDR3 covers 18 residues. Trimming took off 4 bases at V and 0 bases at J, with 19 bases between the two ends. The germline gives CDR1 SGHAT, CDR2 FQDESV (reference sequence). CDR3 DNA: TGTGCCAGCAGCTCAGGTATTAACACCTTAAGCTCCTACAATGAGCAGTTCTTC. Translation gives CASSSGINTLSSYNEQFF. Full variable domain (outside the CDR3, taken from reference TRBV11-1 and TRBJ2-1): EAEVAQSPRYKITEKSQAVAFWCDPISGHATLYWYRQILGQGPELLVQFQDESVVDDSQLPKDRFSAERLKGVDSTLKIQPAELGDSAMYLCASSSGINTLSSYNEQFFGPGTRLTVL.

There are many counts of this clonotype. This chain connects TRBV6-1 to TRBJ1-1; D perhaps matches TRBD1 (5 bases). V shed 5 bases and J shed 4 bases, with 14 bases lying between them. Germline CDR1 is MNHNS and CDR2 is SASEGT. The CDR3 spans 14 residues. The CDR3 loop reads CASSIGGLATEAFF. CDR3 nucleotide sequence: TGTGCCAGCAGTATTGGGGGATTGGCCACTGAAGCTTTCTTT.

This chain joins TRBV10-3 and TRBJ1-2; 11 nucleotides align to TRBD1. V trimming: 6 bases; J trimming: 6 bases; junction bases outside the gene matches: 6. The germline CDR1 and CDR2 sequences are ENHRY and SYGVKD. This CDR3 spans 14 amino acids. CDR3 DNA sequence: TGTGCCATCAGCCTGGACAGGGGGCTAGATGGCTACACCTTC. It translates to CAISLDRGLDGYTF.

The chain employs TRBV5-6 and TRBJ2-1; 9 bases fit TRBD1. The germline CDR1 and CDR2 sequences are SGHDT and YYEEEE. This CDR3 contains 16 residues. V was clipped by 4 bases and J by 4 bases; unmatched bases: 9. The CDR3 coding sequence is TGTGCCAGCAGCCCCAAAGGACAGGGGCATTACAATGAGCAGTTCTTC. Protein: CASSPKGQGHYNEQFF.

This clonotype has a handful of counts. V is TRBV20-1 and J is TRBJ2-3; tentative D call: TRBD1 (6 bases). The CDR3 has 15 amino acids. Germline V gene data show CDR1 as DFQATT and CDR2 as SNEGSKA (reference sequence). V was cut by 1 base and J by 2 bases, with 13 bases left in between. The CDR3 reads CSARATGTPTDTQYF. The CDR3 bases are TGCAGTGCTAGAGCCACAGGGACCCCCACAGATACGCAGTATTTT.

This clonotype was seen many times. The rearrangement links TRBV7-9 to TRBJ2-3; D is undetermined. This CDR3 has 12 amino acids. V dropped 3 bases and J dropped 2 bases, with 3 bases sitting between them. Germline CDR1 reads SEHNR; CDR2 reads FQNEAQ (reference sequence). This CDR3 is CASSFATDTQYF. CDR3 sequence (DNA): TGTGCCAGCAGCTTCGCCACAGATACGCAGTATTTT.

This clonotype was seen ten or more times. This chain connects TRBV7-6 to TRBJ2-5; 12 nucleotides agree with TRBD2. Losses at the gene ends were 3 bases for V and 1 base for J; bases not matched to a gene: 6. The germline gives CDR1 SGHVS, CDR2 FNYEAQ. CDR3 length equals 17 residues. As DNA, the CDR3 is TGTGCCAGCAGCTTGGCTAGCGGGGGGGCCGGCCAAGAGACCCAGTACTTC. This codes for CASSLASGGAGQETQYF.

This clonotype was picked up many times. The rearrangement links TRBV29-1 to TRBJ1-2; no firm D call. CDR1 SQVTM and CDR2 ANQGSEA come from the germline V gene. This CDR3 region has 12 residues. The V and J ends lost 6 bases and 6 bases respectively, with 14 bases between them. DNA of the CDR3: TGCAGCGTCCTGACTCTTGTTGATGGCTACACCTTC. Translation: CSVLTLVDGYTF.